This paragraph reports one T cell receptor beta chain. The germline V and J ends were trimmed by 4 bases and 2 bases, with 13 bases remaining between them. CDR3 length equals 14 residues. Germline CDR1 reads GTSNPN; CDR2 reads SVGIG (reference sequence). The record originates from a study of cytomegalovirus exposure and HLA in healthy donors. The PCR was carried out with 60 Vbeta primers and 13 Jbeta primers. Assay: immunoSEQ multiplex PCR; the TCRdb copy retains only in-frame clones and omits some. Seen here are about 110,000 clones, around 85% observed once, and the top ten hold around 2.4%. Sequenced sample: PBMCs. This chain joins TRBV30 and TRBJ2-3; no clear D gene. The clonotype was recovered from a man aged 30 to 45 in good health and CMV-seronegative. CDR3 sequence (DNA): TGTGCCTGGACCGAAGGAGCGTTCACAGATACGCAGTATTTT. Translating gives CAWTEGAFTDTQYF.